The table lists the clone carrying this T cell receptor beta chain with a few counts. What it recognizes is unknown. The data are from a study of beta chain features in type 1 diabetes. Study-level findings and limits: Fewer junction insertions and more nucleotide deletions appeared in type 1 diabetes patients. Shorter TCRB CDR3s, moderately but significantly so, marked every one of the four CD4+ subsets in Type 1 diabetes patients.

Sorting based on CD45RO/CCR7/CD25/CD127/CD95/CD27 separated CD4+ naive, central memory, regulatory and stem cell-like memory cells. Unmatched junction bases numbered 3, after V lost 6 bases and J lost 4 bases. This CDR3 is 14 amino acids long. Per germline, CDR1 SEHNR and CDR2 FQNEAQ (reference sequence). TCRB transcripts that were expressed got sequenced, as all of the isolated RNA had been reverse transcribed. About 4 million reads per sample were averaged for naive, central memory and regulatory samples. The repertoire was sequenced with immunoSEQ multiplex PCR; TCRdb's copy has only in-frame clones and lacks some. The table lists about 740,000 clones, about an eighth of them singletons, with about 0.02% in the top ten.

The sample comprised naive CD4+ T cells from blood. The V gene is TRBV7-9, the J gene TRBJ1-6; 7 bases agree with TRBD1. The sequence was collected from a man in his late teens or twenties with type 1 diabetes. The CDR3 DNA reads TGTGCCAGCAGTCGGGACAGTTATAATTCACCCCTCCACTTT. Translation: CASSRDSYNSPLHF. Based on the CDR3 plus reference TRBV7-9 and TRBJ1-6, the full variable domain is DTGVSQNPRHKITKRGQNVTFRCDPISEHNRLYWYRQTLGQGPEFLTYFQNEAQLEKSRLLSDRFSAERPKGSFSTLEIQRTEQGDSAMYLCASSRDSYNSPLHFGNGTRLTVT.